Listed below are T cell receptor beta chains from one sample, sequenced in a study of T cell repertoires in cytomegalovirus infection. Each CDR3 protein gets one entry after TCRdb re-called the reads with MiXCR. The data hold 650,000 to 900,000 distinct CDR3 sequences, with approximately 32% observed a single time. Their recognized antigens are unknown. The sequencing used cultured CD8+ T cells from PBMCs, collected from culture after CMV antigen stimulation. The receptor source for this set is a human donor in good health (CMV status not recorded). Some clones in this sample may be carry-over from other donors' samples. Each CDR3 is given with its conserved first and last residue. The order of the fields is CDR3 protein, CDR3 DNA, J gene, clone size, V gene, D gene. The D gene is left open where the match is weak. Only part of the rows carry a size: once, few, many, or a class if the clone is expanded.

CAIIRTGKSQPQHF TGTGCCATCATTCGGACAGGGAAAAGTCAGCCCCAGCATTTT TRBJ1-5 - TRBV10-3 TRBD1
CASSYGTSTGELFF TGTGCCAGCAGTTACGGCACATCGACCGGGGAGCTGTTTTTT TRBJ2-2 few TRBV6-5 -
CASSPGQGYTGELFF TGTGCTAGCAGCCCGGGACAGGGATACACCGGGGAGCTGTTTTTT TRBJ2-2 many TRBV7-7 TRBD1
CASDRGPFSGANVLTF TGTGCGAGCGACAGGGGACCTTTCTCTGGGGCCAACGTCCTGACTTTC TRBJ2-6 - TRBV2 TRBD1
CASSEVGLDYGYTF TGTGCCAGCAGTGAGGTTGGGTTGGACTATGGCTACACCTTC TRBJ1-2 few TRBV2 -
CASSPGAFPYSPLHF TGTGCCAGCAGCCCCGGGGCTTTCCCCTATTCACCCCTCCACTTT TRBJ1-6 - TRBV7-6 -
CASSADRGLYEQYF TGTGCCAGCAGCGCGGACAGGGGGCTCTACGAGCAGTACTTC TRBJ2-7 - TRBV7-9 TRBD1
CASSSDRAEGLFF TGTGCCAGCAGTTCCGACAGGGCAGAAGGACTGTTTTTT TRBJ1-4 once TRBV6-2/TRBV6-3 TRBD1
CASSLRTGQGFQPQHF TGTGCCAGCAGCTTGAGAACGGGACAGGGGTTTCAGCCCCAGCATTTT TRBJ1-5 - TRBV7-8 TRBD1
CASSEALSAANYGYTF TGTGCCAGCAGTGAAGCTCTGAGCGCCGCGAACTATGGCTACACCTTC TRBJ1-2 - TRBV2 -
CASPTSRTDTQYF TGTGCCAGCCCTACCAGCAGAACAGATACGCAGTATTTT TRBJ2-3 few TRBV2 -
CASSESRGFDNSPLHF TGTGCCAGCAGTGAATCTCGGGGGTTCGATAATTCACCCCTCCACTTT TRBJ1-6 - TRBV25-1 -
CASSRGNYNEQFF TGTGCCAGCAGTCGGGGGAATTACAATGAGCAGTTCTTC TRBJ2-1 - TRBV27 -
CASTLGTASYNEQFF TGTGCCAGCACCCTTGGGACAGCCTCTTACAATGAGCAGTTCTTC TRBJ2-1 - TRBV7-2 TRBD1
CASSLGLAGGPGEQYF TGTGCCAGCAGTTTGGGACTAGCGGGGGGCCCGGGGGAGCAGTACTTC TRBJ2-7 few TRBV6-5 TRBD2
CASSPRLRGYTF TGTGCCAGCAGCCCCAGGTTGCGGGGCTACACCTTC TRBJ1-2 few TRBV13 -